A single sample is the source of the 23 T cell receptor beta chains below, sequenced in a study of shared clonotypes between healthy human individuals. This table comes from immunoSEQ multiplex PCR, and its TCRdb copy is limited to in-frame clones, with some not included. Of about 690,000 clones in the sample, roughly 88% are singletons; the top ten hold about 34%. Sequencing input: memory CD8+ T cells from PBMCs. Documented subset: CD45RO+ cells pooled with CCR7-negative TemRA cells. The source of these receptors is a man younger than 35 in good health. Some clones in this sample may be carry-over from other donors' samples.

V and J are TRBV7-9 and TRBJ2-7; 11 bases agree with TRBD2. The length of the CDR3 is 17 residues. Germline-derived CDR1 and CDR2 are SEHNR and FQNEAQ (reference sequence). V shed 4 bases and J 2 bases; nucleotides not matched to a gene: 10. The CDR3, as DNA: TGTGCCAGCAGCTGGGGGACTAGCGGACTCCTGCCCTACGAGCAGTACTTC. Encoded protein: CASSWGTSGLLPYEQYF.

In DNA, the CDR3 is TGTGCCAGCACCGGGCTCGGGACCCAGTACTTC. It is translated as CASTGLGTQYF. This chain uses TRBV2 with TRBJ2-5; D gene ambiguous. Deletions cut 7 bases from V and 7 bases from J, with 10 bases between. From germline, CDR1 is SNHLY and CDR2 FYNNEI. This CDR3 is 11 amino acids long.

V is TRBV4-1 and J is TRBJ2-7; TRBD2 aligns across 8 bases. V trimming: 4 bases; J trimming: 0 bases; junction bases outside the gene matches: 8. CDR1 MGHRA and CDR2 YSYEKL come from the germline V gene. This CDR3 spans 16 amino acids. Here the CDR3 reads CASSLHGGGRSYEQYF. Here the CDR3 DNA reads TGCGCCAGCAGCCTACATGGCGGGGGGCGCTCCTACGAGCAGTACTTC.

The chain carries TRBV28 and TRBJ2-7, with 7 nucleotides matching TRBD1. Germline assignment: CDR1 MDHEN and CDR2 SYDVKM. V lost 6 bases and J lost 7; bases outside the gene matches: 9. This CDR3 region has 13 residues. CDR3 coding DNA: TGTGCCAGCAGCCGAGGACAGGTGGGAGAGCAGTACTTC. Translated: CASSRGQVGEQYF.

The CDR3, as DNA: TGTGCCAGCGGCTCAGGTGGGGTCTATGGCTACACCTTC. This codes for CASGSGGVYGYTF. This chain links TRBV27 with TRBJ1-2; D gene ambiguous. Per germline, CDR1 MNHEY and CDR2 SMNVEV (reference sequence). V dropped 8 bases and J dropped 4 bases, with 14 bases sitting between them. The CDR3 runs 13 residues.

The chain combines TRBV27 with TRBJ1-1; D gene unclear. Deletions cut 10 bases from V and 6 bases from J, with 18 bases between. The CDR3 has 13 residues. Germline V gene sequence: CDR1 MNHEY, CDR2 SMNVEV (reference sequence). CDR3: CATGRTASPEAFF. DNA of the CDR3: TGTGCCACCGGCAGGACCGCGTCCCCTGAAGCTTTCTTT.

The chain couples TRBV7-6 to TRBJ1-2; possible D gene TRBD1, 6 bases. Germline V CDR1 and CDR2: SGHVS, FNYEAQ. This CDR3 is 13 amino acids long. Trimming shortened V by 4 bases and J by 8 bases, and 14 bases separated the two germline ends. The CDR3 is CASSWTGQSGYTF. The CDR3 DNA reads TGTGCCAGCAGCTGGACCGGACAGAGCGGCTACACCTTC.

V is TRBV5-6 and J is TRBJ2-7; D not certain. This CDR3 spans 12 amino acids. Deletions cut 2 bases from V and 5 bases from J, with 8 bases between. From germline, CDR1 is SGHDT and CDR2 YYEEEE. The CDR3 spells CASSFPANEQYF. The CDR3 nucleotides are TGTGCCAGCAGCTTCCCCGCTAACGAGCAGTACTTC.

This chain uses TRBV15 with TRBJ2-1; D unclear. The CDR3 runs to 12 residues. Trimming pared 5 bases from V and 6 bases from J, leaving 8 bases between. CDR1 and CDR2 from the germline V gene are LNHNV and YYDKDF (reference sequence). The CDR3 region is CATSLRLNEQFF. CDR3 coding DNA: TGTGCCACCAGCCTCCGACTCAATGAGCAGTTCTTC.

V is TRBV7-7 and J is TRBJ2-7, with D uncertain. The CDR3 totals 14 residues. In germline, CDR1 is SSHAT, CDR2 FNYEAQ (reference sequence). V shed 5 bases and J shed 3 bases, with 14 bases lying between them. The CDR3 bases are TGTGCCAGCAGCCACCTCCGGTCCTTCTACGAGCAGTACTTC. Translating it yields CASSHLRSFYEQYF.

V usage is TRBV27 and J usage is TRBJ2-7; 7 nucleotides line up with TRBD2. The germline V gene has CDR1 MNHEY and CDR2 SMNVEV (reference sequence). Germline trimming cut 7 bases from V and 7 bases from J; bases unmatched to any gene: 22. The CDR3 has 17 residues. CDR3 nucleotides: TGTGCCAGCAACCCGAGATTTTCTAGCGGACCTTTGGGGGAGCAGTACTTC. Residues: CASNPRFSSGPLGEQYF.

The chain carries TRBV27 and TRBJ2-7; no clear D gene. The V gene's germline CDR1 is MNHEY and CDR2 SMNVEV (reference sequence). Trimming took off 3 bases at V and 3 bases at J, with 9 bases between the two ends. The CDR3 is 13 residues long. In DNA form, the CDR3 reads TGTGCCAGCAGTTTCCAGATCGGCTACGAGCAGTACTTC. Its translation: CASSFQIGYEQYF.

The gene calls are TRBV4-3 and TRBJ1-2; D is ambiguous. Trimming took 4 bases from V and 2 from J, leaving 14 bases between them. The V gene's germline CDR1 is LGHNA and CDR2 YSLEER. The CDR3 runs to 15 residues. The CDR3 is CASSRLGVQNYGYTF. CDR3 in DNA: TGCGCCAGCAGCCGGCTCGGAGTGCAGAACTATGGCTACACCTTC.

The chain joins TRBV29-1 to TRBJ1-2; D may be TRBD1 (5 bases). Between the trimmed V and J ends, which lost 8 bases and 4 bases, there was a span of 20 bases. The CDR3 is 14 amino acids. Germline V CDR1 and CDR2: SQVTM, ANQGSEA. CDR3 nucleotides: TGCAGCAACGTCCGGGACTCTGGGGGCTATGGCTACACCTTC. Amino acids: CSNVRDSGGYGYTF.

In nucleotides, the CDR3 is TGTGCCAGTAGTGGGGACTACAGGGGGCTGGGCACAGATACGCAGTATTTT. Translating it yields CASSGDYRGLGTDTQYF. The gene calls are TRBV19 and TRBJ2-3; 9 nucleotides agree with TRBD1. Germline V CDR1 and CDR2: LNHDA, SQIVND (reference sequence). The CDR3 is 17 amino acids. Trimming cost V 5 bases and J 1 base; bases outside gene matches: 10.

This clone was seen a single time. Here the CDR3 reads CASSSIPSGQETQYF. CDR3 DNA sequence: TGTGCCAGCAGCTCAATACCTAGCGGTCAAGAGACCCAGTACTTC. This chain uses TRBV7-2 with TRBJ2-5, with TRBD2 matching over 7 bases. This CDR3 spans 15 amino acids. V lost 4 bases and J lost 2; bases outside the gene matches: 7. Germline V gene data show CDR1 as SGHTA and CDR2 as FQGNSA. Full variable domain (remainder filled in from reference TRBV7-2 and TRBJ2-5): GAGVSQSPSNKVTEKGKDVELRCDPISGHTALYWYRQSLGQGLEFLIYFQGNSAPDKSGLPSDRFSAERTGGSVSTLTIQRTQQEDSAVYLCASSSIPSGQETQYFGPGTRLLVL.

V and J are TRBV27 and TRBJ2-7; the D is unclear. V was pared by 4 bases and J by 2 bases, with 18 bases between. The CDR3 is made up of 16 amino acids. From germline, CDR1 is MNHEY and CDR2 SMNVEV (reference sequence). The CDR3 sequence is CASSSILGASAYEQYF. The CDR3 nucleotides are TGTGCCAGCAGTTCAATCTTAGGAGCAAGCGCCTACGAGCAGTACTTC.

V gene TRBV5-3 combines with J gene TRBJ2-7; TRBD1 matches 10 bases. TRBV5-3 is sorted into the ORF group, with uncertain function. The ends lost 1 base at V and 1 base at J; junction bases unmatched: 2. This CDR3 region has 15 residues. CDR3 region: CARSLRDRGSYEQYF. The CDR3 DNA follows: TGTGCCAGAAGCTTGCGGGACAGGGGTTCCTACGAGCAGTACTTC.

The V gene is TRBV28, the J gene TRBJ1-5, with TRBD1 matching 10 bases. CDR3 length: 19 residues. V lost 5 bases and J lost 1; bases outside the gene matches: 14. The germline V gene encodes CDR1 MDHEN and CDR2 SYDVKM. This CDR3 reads CASSPMGQGKSVSNQPQHF. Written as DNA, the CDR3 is TGTGCCAGCAGTCCGATGGGACAGGGGAAATCCGTCAGCAATCAGCCCCAGCATTTT.

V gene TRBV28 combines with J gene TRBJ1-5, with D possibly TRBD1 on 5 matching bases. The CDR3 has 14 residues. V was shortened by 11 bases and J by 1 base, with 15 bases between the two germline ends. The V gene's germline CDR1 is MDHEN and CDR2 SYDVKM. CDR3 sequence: CAGRDQGSNQPQHF. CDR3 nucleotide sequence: TGTGCCGGAAGGGACCAGGGCAGCAATCAGCCCCAGCATTTT.

The CDR3 DNA reads as TGCAGCGCCTACAGGGACACCGGGGAGCTGTTTTTT. Encoded protein: CSAYRDTGELFF. This sequence joins TRBV29-1 and TRBJ2-2; tentatively, D is TRBD1 (6 bases). V was shortened by 7 bases and J by 3 bases, with 9 bases between the two germline ends. Germline-derived CDR1 and CDR2 are SQVTM and ANQGSEA. The CDR3 is made up of 12 amino acids.

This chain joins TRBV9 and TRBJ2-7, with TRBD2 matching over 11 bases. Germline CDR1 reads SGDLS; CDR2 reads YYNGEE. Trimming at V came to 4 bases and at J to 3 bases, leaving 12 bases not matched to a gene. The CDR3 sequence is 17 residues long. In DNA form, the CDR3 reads TGTGCCAGCAGCCTTGGGAGACTAGCGGGAAGCGTCTACGAGCAGTACTTC. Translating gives CASSLGRLAGSVYEQYF. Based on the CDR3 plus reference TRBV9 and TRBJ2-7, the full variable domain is DSGVTQTPKHLITATGQRVTLRCSPRSGDLSVYWYQQSLDQGLQFLIQYYNGEERAKGNILERFSAQQFPDLHSELNLSSLELGDSALYFCASSLGRLAGSVYEQYFGPGTRLTVT.

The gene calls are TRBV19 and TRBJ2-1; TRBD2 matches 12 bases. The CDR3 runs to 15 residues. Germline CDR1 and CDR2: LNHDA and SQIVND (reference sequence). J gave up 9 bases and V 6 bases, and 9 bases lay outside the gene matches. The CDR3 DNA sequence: TGTGCCAGTAGCCCACTAGCGGGAGGCCGGGGTGAGCAGTTCTTC. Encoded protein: CASSPLAGGRGEQFF.